The next 14 T cell receptor beta chains were all read from a single sample in a study of radiation and T cells in renal cell carcinoma. The time point is: blood 2 weeks post-SBRT. The sample's treatment: 15 Gy SBRT to primary tumor, nephrectomy 4 weeks later. Profiled with immunoSEQ multiplex PCR; TCRdb holds only in-frame clones, not every one. Here the sample spans more than 20,000 clones, over 75% being singletons. Sequences were derived from blood, sampled from a patient whose treatment included radiotherapy and nephrectomy. These receptors all stem from a man in his sixties with renal cell carcinoma.

There are a few counts of this clone. The rearrangement joins TRBV5-3 to TRBJ2-2, with 12 bases matching TRBD2. TRBV5-3 is an ORF for which the function is uncertain. CDR3 size: 18 residues. The ends lost 0 bases at V and 1 base at J; junction bases unmatched: 4. CDR3 residues: CARSLAASGRENTGELFF. The CDR3 region has the DNA TGTGCCAGAAGCTTGGCAGCTAGCGGGAGGGAGAACACCGGGGAGCTGTTTTTT.

The table lists this clone with a count of one. The V gene is TRBV19, the J gene TRBJ2-7; 7 nucleotides agree with TRBD1. The CDR3 length is 15 residues. Per the germline V gene, CDR1 is LNHDA and CDR2 is SQIVND (reference sequence). The ends lost 5 bases at V and 5 bases at J; junction bases unmatched: 12. The CDR3 coding sequence is TGTGCCAGTAGTTGGTCGTCACTCAGGGGGAACGAGCAGTACTTC. Its translation is CASSWSSLRGNEQYF.

Only a few counts were recorded for this clone. The rearrangement uses TRBV7-9 and TRBJ2-7; no definite D call. Trimming took 6 bases from V and 3 from J, leaving 15 bases between them. This CDR3 region has 14 residues. Germline V CDR1 and CDR2: SEHNR, FQNEAQ (reference sequence). CDR3 DNA: TGTGCCAGCAGACCTAGGGATTCGTACTACGAGCAGTACTTC. Residues: CASRPRDSYYEQYF.

The chain couples TRBV10-1 to TRBJ2-5; the D gene is possibly TRBD2 (6 bases). The tail of the sequence fits TRBJ2-7 better, so the J call may be wrong. Germline CDR1 and CDR2: WNHNN and SYGVQD (reference sequence). This CDR3 comprises 12 residues. In nucleotides, the CDR3 is TGCGCCAGCAGCCGGGGGAGTTCCGAGCAGTACTTC. Translating gives CASSRGSSEQYF.

This clone showed up just a few times. Different DNA sequences within this sample yield the same CDR3. The DNA of the CDR3 is TGTGCCAGCTCACCAGACAGGGGAGGCAATCAGCCCCAGCATTTT. Protein sequence: CASSPDRGGNQPQHF. The chain couples TRBV18 to TRBJ1-5, with 8 positions matching TRBD1. Unmatched junction bases numbered 2, after V lost 2 bases and J lost 2 bases. The CDR3 has 15 residues. Germline V gene lookup returns CDR1 KGHSH and CDR2 LQKENI.

This chain uses TRBV5-6 with TRBJ1-1, with a possible D match to TRBD1 (6 bases). Germline V lookup: CDR1 SGHDT, CDR2 YYEEEE. The V gene lost 2 bases and the J gene lost 5 bases, with 10 bases spanning the gap. This CDR3 contains 13 residues. CDR3 sequence reads: CASSFRGGTEAFF. CDR3 nucleotide sequence: TGTGCCAGCAGCTTCAGGGGTGGTACTGAAGCTTTCTTT. The complete variable domain, with remaining parts taken from reference TRBV5-6 and TRBJ1-1, reads DAGVTQSPTHLIKTRGQQVTLRCSPKSGHDTVSWYQQALGQGPQFIFQYYEEEERQRGNFPDRFSGHQFPNYSSELNVNALLLGDSALYLCASSFRGGTEAFFGQGTRLTVV.

This chain uses TRBV7-3 with TRBJ2-3; D unclear. The CDR3 has 16 amino acids. Looked up from germline, CDR1 is SGHTA and CDR2 is FQGTGA. Between the trimmed V and J ends, which lost 5 bases and 0 bases, there was a span of 15 bases. This CDR3 is CASSPKGRTSTDTQYF. The CDR3, as DNA: TGTGCCAGCAGCCCCAAAGGTAGAACTAGCACAGATACGCAGTATTTT. The full variable domain, completed using reference TRBV7-3 and TRBJ2-3, is GAGVSQTPSNKVTEKGKYVELRCDPISGHTALYWYRQSLGQGPEFLIYFQGTGAADDSGLPNDRFFAVRPEGSVSTLKIQRTERGDSAVYLCASSPKGRTSTDTQYFGPGTRLTVL.

J is TRBJ1-1 and V is TRBV6-5; D gene uncertain. V lost 0 bases and J 0 bases, leaving 8 bases between the germline ends. Germline V gene data show CDR1 as MNHEY and CDR2 as SVGAGI. The CDR3 contains 15 residues. The CDR3 bases are TGTGCCAGCAGTTACTCGTTGTCGATGAACACTGAAGCTTTCTTT. Its protein product is CASSYSLSMNTEAFF.

In its sample, this clone was seen once. The V and J genes are TRBV27 and TRBJ2-1; 11 bases map to TRBD1. The CDR3 runs 13 residues. Germline CDR1 and CDR2: MNHEY and SMNVEV (reference sequence). Unmatched junction bases numbered 0, after V lost 4 bases and J lost 7 bases. CDR3 DNA sequence: TGTGCCAGCAGTTGGGACAGGGGGAATGAGCAGTTCTTC. Its protein product is CASSWDRGNEQFF.

This chain joins TRBV7-2 and TRBJ1-4; the D gene is possibly TRBD1 (6 bases). The germline gives CDR1 SGHTA, CDR2 FQGNSA. V was shortened by 3 bases and J by 10 bases, with 21 bases between the two germline ends. CDR3 length equals 16 residues. CDR3 loop: CASSFEGGTGRGKLFF. CDR3 in DNA: TGTGCCAGCAGCTTTGAGGGGGGAACCGGGAGGGGAAAACTGTTTTTT.

The chain has TRBV6-5 and TRBJ1-1; D gene ambiguous. The CDR3 has 15 amino acids. The germline V gene has CDR1 MNHEY and CDR2 SVGAGI. Between the trimmed V and J ends, which lost 0 bases and 5 bases, there was a span of 13 bases. CDR3 amino acids: CASSYSPEIRTEAFF. The CDR3 region has the DNA TGTGCCAGCAGTTACTCACCCGAGATTCGGACTGAAGCTTTCTTT.

V and J are TRBV14 and TRBJ2-1, with TRBD2 matching over 8 bases. CDR3 length: 15 amino acids. V trimming: 1 base; J trimming: 4 bases; junction bases outside the gene matches: 3. Germline values: CDR1 SGHDN, CDR2 FVKESK. CDR3 protein: CASSQVAGYYNEQFF. DNA for the CDR3: TGTGCCAGCAGCCAAGTAGCGGGATATTACAATGAGCAGTTCTTC.

CDR3 DNA sequence: TGTGCCAGCAGTTACGCGCGGGAGGCCGAGCAGTACTTC. It encodes CASSYAREAEQYF. The chain carries TRBV6-5 and TRBJ2-5; 8 nucleotides line up with TRBD2. TRBJ2-7 explains the end of the DNA better; the J call may be wrong. The CDR3 consists of 13 residues. Germline loops: CDR1 MNHEY, CDR2 SVGAGI.

CDR3 loop: CASSEYLASYNEQFF. DNA for the CDR3: TGTGCCAGCAGTGAGTACCTAGCCTCCTACAATGAGCAGTTCTTC. The chain carries TRBV2 and TRBJ2-1; tentatively, D is TRBD2 (5 bases). The CDR3 sequence is 15 residues long. With 3 bases removed from V and 0 bases from J, the gap between germline ends came to 9 bases. Germline V gene data show CDR1 as SNHLY and CDR2 as FYNNEI.